This T cell receptor (beta chain) originates from a study of blood T cells in healthy people across ages. Per germline, CDR1 DFQATT and CDR2 SNEGSKA (reference sequence). The CDR3 is 14 amino acids. V was cut by 0 bases and J by 9 bases, with 15 bases left in between. This clonotype was seen ten or more times. Sample-barcoded 5' priming and a J-beta primer mix drove a second PCR of roughly 7 to 11 cycles. TCRdb reanalysed the 5' RACE reads using MiXCR and keeps one entry per CDR3 protein. The sample shows 650,000 to 1,000,000 distinct CDR3 sequences, roughly 40% of them seen only once. Sequenced sample: blood. This chain connects TRBV20-1 to TRBJ1-5; D gene unclear. The clonotype comes from a man between 18 and 29 years old in good health. The CDR3 sequence: CSAREGQIYRPQHF. The CDR3 region has the DNA TGCAGTGCTAGAGAGGGTCAGATCTACCGGCCCCAGCATTTT.